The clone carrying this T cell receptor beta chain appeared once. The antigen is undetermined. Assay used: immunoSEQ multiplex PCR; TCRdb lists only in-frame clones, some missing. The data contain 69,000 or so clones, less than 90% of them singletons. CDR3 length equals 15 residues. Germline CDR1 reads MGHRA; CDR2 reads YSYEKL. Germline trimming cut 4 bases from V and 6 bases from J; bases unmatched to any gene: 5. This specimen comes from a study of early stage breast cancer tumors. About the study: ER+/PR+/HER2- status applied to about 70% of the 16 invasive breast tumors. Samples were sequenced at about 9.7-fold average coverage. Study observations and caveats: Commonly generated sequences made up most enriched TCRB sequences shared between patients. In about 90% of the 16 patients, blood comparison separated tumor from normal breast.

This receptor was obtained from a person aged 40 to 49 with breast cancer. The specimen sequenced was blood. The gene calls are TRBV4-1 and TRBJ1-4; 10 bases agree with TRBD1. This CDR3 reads CASSRAGTGDEKLFF. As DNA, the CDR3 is TGCGCCAGCAGCCGAGCCGGGACAGGGGATGAAAAACTGTTTTTT.